This note documents a single TCR beta chain sequence. The antigen is undetermined. Germline assignment: CDR1 SQVTM and CDR2 ANQGSEA. There are 13 residues in the CDR3. Trimming pared 5 bases from V and 6 bases from J, leaving 13 bases between. This record comes from a study of CD8+ T cells in alopecia areata. Treatment indicated: oral pan-JAK inhibitor, 5-10 mg twice daily. Sorted populations comprised CD4+ and CD8+ T cells obtained from PBMCs. Extracted from the samples, RNA was reverse transcribed into cDNA to serve as the sequencing template. Generated by immunoSEQ multiplex PCR, the TCRdb table keeps only in-frame clones and is missing some. This repertoire shows 120,000 or so clones, approximately 57% found once; its top ten account for 4.5% to 6%. General study points: Tofacitinib significantly lowered scalp clonality and expanded CD8+ clones among the top 100.

This TCR came from a human donor with alopecia areata. The chain recombines TRBV29-1 with TRBJ2-2, with D maybe TRBD1 (6 bases). The material was CD4+ T cells sorted from blood, obtained at week 4, from a patient treated with tofacitinib. The CDR3 spells CSVRDTGPGELFF. In nucleotides, the CDR3 is TGCAGCGTTAGGGACACCGGCCCCGGGGAGCTGTTTTTT.